The 32 T cell receptor beta chains listed next were all sequenced from one sample in a study of blood T cell repertoires in COVID-19. TCRdb's copy holds only in-frame clones and misses some; the assay was immunoSEQ multiplex PCR. Of 200,000 to 250,000 clones in the sample, roughly 86% are singletons; the top ten hold approximately 2.9%. The source material was peripheral blood. The receptor source for this set is a man aged 55 to 69 with acute or convalescent COVID-19.

This sequence joins TRBV6-5 and TRBJ2-7, with TRBD1 matching 8 bases. V dropped 0 bases and J dropped 6; count of bases not matched to a gene: 10. The CDR3 covers 16 residues. The germline V gene has CDR1 MNHEY and CDR2 SVGAGI. Here the CDR3 DNA reads TGTGCCAGCAGTTACTCAGTCAGGGGGCGGCCTGGCGAGCAGTACTTC. Its protein is CASSYSVRGRPGEQYF.

This clone occurred once. The rearrangement links TRBV29-1 to TRBJ1-4, with TRBD1 matching 8 bases. This CDR3 comprises 14 residues. Germline assignment: CDR1 SQVTM and CDR2 ANQGSEA. Trimming at V came to 4 bases and at J to 4 bases, leaving 5 bases not matched to a gene. DNA of the CDR3: TGCAGCGTTGGGGGACAGGCTGTTAATGAAAAACTGTTTTTT. As protein: CSVGGQAVNEKLFF.

CDR3 bases: TGTGCCAGCAGTCACGACACCTATGCTACTGAAGCTTTCTTT. Translated: CASSHDTYATEAFF. This sequence joins TRBV6-2 or TRBV6-3 and TRBJ1-1; no reliable D call. The germline CDR1 and CDR2 sequences are MNHEY and SVGEGT. This CDR3 has 14 amino acids. The V end lost 5 bases, the J end lost 5 bases, and 15 bases lay between the germline ends.

The genes are TRBV19 and TRBJ2-1; D gene uncertain. This CDR3 comprises 13 residues. Germline V gene lookup returns CDR1 LNHDA and CDR2 SQIVND (reference sequence). V lost 10 bases, J lost 0 bases, and 10 bases lay in between. In nucleotides, the CDR3 is TGTGCCACCAAACATGGCTCCTACAATGAGCAGTTCTTC. Translated: CATKHGSYNEQFF.

In DNA, the CDR3 is TGTGCCAGCAGCCCAGGGCACGGGGGGTACAATCAGCCCCAGCATTTT. Amino acid sequence: CASSPGHGGYNQPQHF. The V and J genes are TRBV7-6 and TRBJ1-5; maybe TRBD1 (5 bases). V was trimmed by 5 bases and J by 3 bases, leaving 17 bases between them. This CDR3 has 16 residues. CDR1 is SGHVS, CDR2 FNYEAQ, per germline.

The V call is TRBV3-1 (or the pseudogene TRBV3-2), the J call TRBJ2-2; D may be TRBD1 (5 bases). CDR1 is LGHDT and CDR2 is YNNKEL in the germline V gene (reference sequence). The CDR3 is 16 residues long. V lost 4 bases and J lost 1, with 13 bases in between. CDR3 sequence (DNA): TGTGCCAGCAGCCGCCTTGGGGCGAAGAACACCGGGGAGCTGTTTTTT. Translating gives CASSRLGAKNTGELFF.

The J gene is TRBJ2-6, the V gene TRBV6-6; D is possibly TRBD1 (6 bases). Germline lookup yields CDR1 MNHNY and CDR2 SVGAGI (reference sequence). Trimming stripped 5 bases from V and 0 bases from J, with 14 bases between. The length of the CDR3 is 17 residues. The CDR3 DNA sequence: TGTGCCAGCAGTCCTCGGACAGTTAACTCTGGGGCCAACGTCCTGACTTTC. Its protein product is CASSPRTVNSGANVLTF.

This clone was observed a few times. This sequence joins TRBV11-2 and TRBJ1-3, with D perhaps TRBD1 (6 bases). The CDR3 totals 15 residues. Trimming shortened V by 2 bases and J by 2 bases, and 10 bases separated the two germline ends. Germline V gene lookup returns CDR1 SGHAT and CDR2 FQNNGV. This CDR3 reads CASSLHRATGNTIYF. The CDR3 DNA reads as TGTGCCAGCAGCTTACACAGGGCCACTGGAAACACCATATATTTT.

This chain links TRBV27 with TRBJ2-2; 11 bases are shared with TRBD2. The germline CDR1 and CDR2 sequences are MNHEY and SMNVEV (reference sequence). The CDR3 totals 17 residues. Unmatched junction bases numbered 9, after V lost 2 bases and J lost 7 bases. CDR3 DNA: TGTGCCAGCAGTTTACCCCTAGCGGGGGGCCGGGGCGGGGAGCTGTTTTTT. Translated, it gives CASSLPLAGGRGGELFF.

The chain carries TRBV6-2 or TRBV6-3 and TRBJ2-2; perhaps TRBD2 as D (5 bases). Looked up from germline, CDR1 is MNHEY and CDR2 is SVGEGT. V lost 5 bases and J 1 base, leaving 20 bases between the germline ends. The CDR3 sequence is 18 residues long. The CDR3 region is CASSLGWGHGVNTGELFF. The DNA for the CDR3 is TGTGCCAGCAGTCTTGGGTGGGGTCACGGGGTGAACACCGGGGAGCTGTTTTTT.

This clone has just one count. The rearrangement joins TRBV30 to TRBJ2-1; D is ambiguous. Per the germline V gene, CDR1 is GTSNPN and CDR2 is SVGIG (reference sequence). The V end lost 0 bases, the J end lost 5 bases, and 11 bases lay between the germline ends. This CDR3 is built from 14 residues. DNA for the CDR3: TGTGCCTGGAGTGTGGTCCCAACTAACAATGAGCAGTTCTTC. Translating gives CAWSVVPTNNEQFF.

V is TRBV18 and J is TRBJ2-5; D is perhaps TRBD2 (6 bases). The germline V and J ends were trimmed by 2 bases and 2 bases, with 9 bases remaining between them. Germline V CDR1 and CDR2: KGHSH, LQKENI. The CDR3 loop spans 14 amino acids. The CDR3 spells CASSPVGGQETQYF. The CDR3 DNA is TGTGCCAGCTCACCAGTTGGGGGGCAAGAGACCCAGTACTTC.

V and J are TRBV2 and TRBJ1-5; tentative D call: TRBD1 (5 bases). V lost 3 bases and J lost 4, with 13 bases in between. The CDR3 is 15 amino acids. CDR1 SNHLY and CDR2 FYNNEI come from the germline V gene. CDR3 in DNA: TGTGCCAGCAGTGAGTCCGGGGGTAGGAATCAGCCCCAGCATTTT. It yields the protein CASSESGGRNQPQHF. Supplemented by reference TRBV2 and TRBJ1-5, the full variable domain reads EPEVTQTPSHQVTQMGQEVILRCVPISNHLYFYWYRQILGQKVEFLVSFYNNEISEKSEIFDDQFSVERPDGSNFTLKIRSTKLEDSAMYFCASSESGGRNQPQHFGDGTRLSIL.

This rearrangement joins TRBV5-1 to TRBJ1-2, with a tentative D call TRBD1 (5 bases). V was pared by 0 bases and J by 3 bases, with 9 bases between. Germline V gene data show CDR1 as SGHRS and CDR2 as YFSETQ. This CDR3 spans 14 amino acids. The CDR3 loop reads CASSLAPGDYGYTF. As DNA, the CDR3 is TGCGCCAGCAGCTTGGCCCCGGGGGACTATGGCTACACCTTC.

The chain combines TRBV7-2 with TRBJ2-7; 11 bases fit TRBD1. V shed 5 bases and J 4 bases; nucleotides not matched to a gene: 4. The germline gives CDR1 SGHTA, CDR2 FQGNSA. The CDR3 totals 14 residues. The CDR3 is CASSPGTGGYEQYF. CDR3 DNA: TGTGCCAGCAGCCCCGGGACAGGGGGTTACGAGCAGTACTTC.

The gene calls are TRBV5-1 and TRBJ2-2; 8 bases agree with TRBD1. The J segment lost 7 bases and the V segment lost 4 bases, leaving 6 bases of the junction unmatched. Per germline, CDR1 SGHRS and CDR2 YFSETQ. This CDR3 contains 14 residues. The CDR3 DNA sequence: TGCGCCAGCAGCCGGACAGGGTCGGGCGGGGAGCTGTTTTTT. It codes for CASSRTGSGGELFF.

V is TRBV6-5 and J is TRBJ1-2; 8 bases line up with TRBD1. This CDR3 region has 16 residues. Germline V CDR1 and CDR2: MNHEY, SVGAGI. Unmatched junction bases numbered 8, after V lost 2 bases and J lost 3 bases. The CDR3 DNA reads as TGTGCCAGCAGTTACCCTATCGGACAGGGTGACTATGGCTACACCTTC. Translation: CASSYPIGQGDYGYTF.

The chain uses TRBV3-1 (or the pseudogene TRBV3-2) and TRBJ1-2, with D possibly being TRBD1 (5 bases). Trimming pared 3 bases from V and 2 bases from J, leaving 22 bases between. This CDR3 has 18 residues. The germline gives CDR1 LGHDT, CDR2 YNNKEL (reference sequence). CDR3 DNA: TGTGCCAGCAGCCATTCTGGGGCCCGACGGGCGTGGAACTATGGCTACACCTTC. Translation: CASSHSGARRAWNYGYTF.

For the CDR3, the DNA is TGCGCCAGCAGTCAGGGGGCAGGTAATGAAAAACTGTTTTTT. Translating it yields CASSQGAGNEKLFF. The J gene is TRBJ1-4, the V gene TRBV10-2; 8 bases agree with TRBD1. V was pared by 5 bases and J by 4 bases, with 3 bases of the junction left unmatched. CDR3 length: 14 residues. In germline, CDR1 is WSHSY, CDR2 SAAADI.

The chain carries TRBV5-5 and TRBJ1-1; 10 bases match TRBD1. Germline lookup yields CDR1 SGHKS and CDR2 YYEKEE (reference sequence). Unmatched junction bases numbered 10, after V lost 3 bases and J lost 5 bases. This CDR3 comprises 16 residues. This chain's CDR3 is CASSYPRDRGVTEAFF. The CDR3, as DNA: TGTGCCAGCAGCTATCCCCGGGACAGGGGTGTAACTGAAGCTTTCTTT.

The chain employs TRBV21-1 and TRBJ1-6; the table names TRBD1, a call not compared with the DNA. TRBV21-1 is listed as a pseudogene. The CDR3 is 15 amino acids. CDR3 sequence: CASSFRDSYNSPLHF. CDR3 bases: TGTGCCAGCAGCTTCCGGGACAGTTATAATTCACCCCTCCACTTT.

The chain recombines TRBV19 with TRBJ2-3, with a possible D match to TRBD2 (5 bases). The CDR3 has 18 residues. Germline V gene sequence: CDR1 LNHDA, CDR2 SQIVND (reference sequence). Trimming took off 3 bases at V and 2 bases at J, with 21 bases between the two ends. Here the CDR3 reads CASSILAALGALTDTQYF. The CDR3 region has the DNA TGTGCCAGTAGTATTCTCGCAGCCCTGGGAGCCCTCACAGATACGCAGTATTTT.

The V and J genes are TRBV30 and TRBJ2-1, with 16 bases lining up with TRBD2. Germline CDR1 reads GTSNPN; CDR2 reads SVGIG (reference sequence). This CDR3 spans 16 amino acids. Trimming cost V 2 bases and J 11 bases; bases outside gene matches: 9. The CDR3 DNA reads as TGTGCCTGGAGTCGCTCCGGGACTAGCGGGGGGGCCAAGCAGTTCTTC. As protein: CAWSRSGTSGGAKQFF. The variable domain in full, with the rest retrieved from reference TRBV30 and TRBJ2-1, is SQTIHQWPATLVQPVGSPLSLECTVEGTSNPNLYWYRQAAGRGLQLLFYSVGIGQISSEVPQNLSASRPQDRQFILSSKKLLLSDSGFYLCAWSRSGTSGGAKQFFGPGTRLTVL.

This clone occurred many times. The sample carries other DNA sequences with the same CDR3. The genes are TRBV30 and TRBJ1-3; TRBD1 aligns across 8 bases. Trimming took 0 bases from V and 6 from J; bases not matched to a gene: 13. The CDR3 has 17 amino acids. CDR1 is GTSNPN and CDR2 is SVGIG in the germline V gene (reference sequence). The CDR3 region has the DNA TGTGCCTGGAGTGTACGTGGATTCGGACAGGGCGTAAACACCATATATTTT. Protein product: CAWSVRGFGQGVNTIYF.

Here the CDR3 reads CASSPIQYGFYTF. The CDR3 nucleotides are TGTGCCAGCAGCCCCATACAATACGGGTTCTACACCTTC. The chain links TRBV14 to TRBJ1-2; D gene ambiguous. Germline assignment: CDR1 SGHDN and CDR2 FVKESK. CDR3 size: 13 residues. The V end lost 4 bases, the J end lost 10 bases, and 16 bases lay between the germline ends.

Concerning this clone: Other DNA sequences in the sample encode the same CDR3. The rearrangement uses TRBV5-1 and TRBJ1-1, with D tentatively TRBD1 (5 bases). The germline V and J ends were trimmed by 0 bases and 1 base, with 7 bases remaining between them. Germline lookup yields CDR1 SGHRS and CDR2 YFSETQ. The CDR3 length is 14 residues. The CDR3 sequence: CASSLAGGNTEAFF. CDR3 in DNA: TGCGCCAGCAGCTTGGCCGGGGGGAACACTGAAGCTTTCTTT.

This chain links TRBV9 with TRBJ1-2, with 8 bases aligning to TRBD1. The CDR3 extends over 15 amino acids. V shed 0 bases, J shed 7 bases, and the junction held 8 bases outside the gene matches. Germline V gene sequence: CDR1 SGDLS, CDR2 YYNGEE. CDR3 residues: CASSVVDRDVRGYTF. The CDR3 bases are TGTGCCAGCAGCGTAGTGGACAGGGATGTGCGTGGCTACACCTTC.

This sequence joins TRBV20-1 and TRBJ1-6; D is perhaps TRBD1 (5 bases). The CDR3 totals 11 residues. The germline gives CDR1 DFQATT, CDR2 SNEGSKA (reference sequence). V lost 5 bases to trimming and J lost 9 bases, with 8 bases between them. This CDR3 reads CSAGRGSPLHF. For the CDR3, the DNA is TGCAGTGCTGGGAGGGGTTCACCCCTCCACTTT.

The chain couples TRBV9 to TRBJ2-1; D unclear. Germline CDR1 and CDR2: SGDLS and YYNGEE. V was trimmed by 0 bases and J by 9 bases, leaving 16 bases between them. The CDR3 is 15 amino acids. CDR3 in amino acids: CASSVAADTLGEQFF. The CDR3 region has the DNA TGTGCCAGCAGCGTAGCGGCGGATACATTAGGTGAGCAGTTCTTC.

This clone has a single count. J is TRBJ2-7 and V is TRBV21-1; whether TRBD2, the table's D call, matches the DNA was not checked. TRBV21-1 is listed as a pseudogene. This CDR3 contains 14 residues. CDR3 residues: CASSKAVRGPEQYF. CDR3 nucleotide sequence: TGTGCCAGCAGCAAAGCTGTTCGGGGTCCCGAGCAGTACTTC.

V usage is TRBV13 and J usage is TRBJ2-1; maybe TRBD1 (6 bases). Per germline, CDR1 PRHDT and CDR2 FYEKMQ (reference sequence). The CDR3 length is 14 residues. V lost 1 base, J lost 6 bases, and 10 bases lay in between. CDR3 loop: CASSLEGESNEQFF. The CDR3, as DNA: TGTGCCAGCAGCTTAGAGGGGGAATCCAATGAGCAGTTCTTC.

The chain uses TRBV19 and TRBJ1-2; 9 bases fit TRBD1. After removal of 6 bases from V and 5 bases from J, the junction contained 7 bases not matched to a gene. CDR1 and CDR2 from the germline V gene are LNHDA and SQIVND (reference sequence). CDR3 length: 14 residues. In nucleotides, the CDR3 is TGTGCCAGTAGGGGGACAGGGTCCCATTATGGCTACACCTTC. It yields the protein CASRGTGSHYGYTF.